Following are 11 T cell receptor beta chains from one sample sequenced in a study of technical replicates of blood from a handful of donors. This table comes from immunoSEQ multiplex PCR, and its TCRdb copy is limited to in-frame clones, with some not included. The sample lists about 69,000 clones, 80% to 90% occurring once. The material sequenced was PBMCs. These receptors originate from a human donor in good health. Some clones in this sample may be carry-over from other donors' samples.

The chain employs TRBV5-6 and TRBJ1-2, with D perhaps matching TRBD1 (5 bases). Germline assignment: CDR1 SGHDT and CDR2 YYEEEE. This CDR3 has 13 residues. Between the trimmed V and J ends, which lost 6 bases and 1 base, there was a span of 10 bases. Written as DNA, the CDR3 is TGTGCCAGCACCCTGGGGGGTAACTATGGCTACACCTTC. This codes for CASTLGGNYGYTF.

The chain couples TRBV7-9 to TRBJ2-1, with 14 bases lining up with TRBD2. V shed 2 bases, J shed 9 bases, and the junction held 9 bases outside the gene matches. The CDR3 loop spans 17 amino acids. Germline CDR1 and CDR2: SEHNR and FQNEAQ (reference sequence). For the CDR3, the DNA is TGTGCCAGCAGCTTATTCTTGGGACTAGCGGGAGTCGGTGAGCAGTTCTTC. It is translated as CASSLFLGLAGVGEQFF.

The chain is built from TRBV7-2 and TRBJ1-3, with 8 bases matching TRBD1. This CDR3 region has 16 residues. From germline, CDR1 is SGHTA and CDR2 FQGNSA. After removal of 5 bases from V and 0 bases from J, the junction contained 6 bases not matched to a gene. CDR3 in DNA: TGTGCCAGCAGCCCCTGGGACAGGATCTCTGGAAACACCATATATTTT. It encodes CASSPWDRISGNTIYF.

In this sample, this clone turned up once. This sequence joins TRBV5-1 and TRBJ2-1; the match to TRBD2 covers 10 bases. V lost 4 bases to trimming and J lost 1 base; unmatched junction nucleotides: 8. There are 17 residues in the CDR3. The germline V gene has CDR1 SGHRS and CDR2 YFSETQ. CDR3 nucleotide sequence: TGCGCCAGCAGCCATAGCGGGGGGCAATATTCCTACAATGAGCAGTTCTTC. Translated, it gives CASSHSGGQYSYNEQFF.

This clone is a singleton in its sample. The CDR3, as DNA: TGCAGCGTTGTAGGGGCGGGGCGCCAAGAGACCCAGTACTTC. Translated: CSVVGAGRQETQYF. J is TRBJ2-5 and V is TRBV29-1; D might be TRBD2 (6 bases). Trimming pared 4 bases from V and 1 base from J, leaving 13 bases between. The CDR3 has 14 residues. Germline V gives CDR1 SQVTM, CDR2 ANQGSEA.

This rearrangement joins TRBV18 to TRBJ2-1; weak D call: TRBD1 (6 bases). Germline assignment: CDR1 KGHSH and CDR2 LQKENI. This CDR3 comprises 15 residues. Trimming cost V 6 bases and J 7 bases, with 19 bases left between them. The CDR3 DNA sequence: TGTGCCAGCTCTAAACAGGGATCGCCCGGTAATGAGCAGTTCTTC. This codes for CASSKQGSPGNEQFF.

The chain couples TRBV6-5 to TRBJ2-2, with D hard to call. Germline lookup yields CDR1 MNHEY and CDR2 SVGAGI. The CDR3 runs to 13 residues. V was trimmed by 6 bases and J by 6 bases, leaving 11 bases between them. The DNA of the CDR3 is TGTGCCAGCAGCCAAGTTCAGGCCGGGGAGCTGTTTTTT. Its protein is CASSQVQAGELFF.

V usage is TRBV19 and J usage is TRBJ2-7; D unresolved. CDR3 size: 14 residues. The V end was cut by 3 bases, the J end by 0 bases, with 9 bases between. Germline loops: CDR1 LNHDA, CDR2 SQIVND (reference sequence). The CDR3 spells CASSIERSSYEQYF. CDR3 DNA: TGTGCCAGTAGTATTGAAAGGAGCTCCTACGAGCAGTACTTC.

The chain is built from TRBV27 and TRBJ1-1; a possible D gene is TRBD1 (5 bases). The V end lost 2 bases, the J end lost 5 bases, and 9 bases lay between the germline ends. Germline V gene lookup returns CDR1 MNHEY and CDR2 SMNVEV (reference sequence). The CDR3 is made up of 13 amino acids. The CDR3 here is CASSLAGGTEAFF. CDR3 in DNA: TGTGCCAGCAGTTTAGCCGGGGGAACTGAAGCTTTCTTT.

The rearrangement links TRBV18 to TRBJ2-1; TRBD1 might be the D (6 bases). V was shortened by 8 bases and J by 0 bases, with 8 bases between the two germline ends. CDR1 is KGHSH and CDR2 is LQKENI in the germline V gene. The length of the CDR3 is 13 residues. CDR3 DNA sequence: TGTGCCAGCCGGGACAACTCCTACAATGAGCAGTTCTTC. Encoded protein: CASRDNSYNEQFF.

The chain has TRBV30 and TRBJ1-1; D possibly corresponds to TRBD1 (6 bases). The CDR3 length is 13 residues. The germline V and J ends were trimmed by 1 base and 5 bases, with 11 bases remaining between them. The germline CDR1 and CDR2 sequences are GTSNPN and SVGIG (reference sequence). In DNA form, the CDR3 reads TGTGCCTGGAGTGGGCAGGGGAAAACTGAAGCTTTCTTT. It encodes CAWSGQGKTEAFF.